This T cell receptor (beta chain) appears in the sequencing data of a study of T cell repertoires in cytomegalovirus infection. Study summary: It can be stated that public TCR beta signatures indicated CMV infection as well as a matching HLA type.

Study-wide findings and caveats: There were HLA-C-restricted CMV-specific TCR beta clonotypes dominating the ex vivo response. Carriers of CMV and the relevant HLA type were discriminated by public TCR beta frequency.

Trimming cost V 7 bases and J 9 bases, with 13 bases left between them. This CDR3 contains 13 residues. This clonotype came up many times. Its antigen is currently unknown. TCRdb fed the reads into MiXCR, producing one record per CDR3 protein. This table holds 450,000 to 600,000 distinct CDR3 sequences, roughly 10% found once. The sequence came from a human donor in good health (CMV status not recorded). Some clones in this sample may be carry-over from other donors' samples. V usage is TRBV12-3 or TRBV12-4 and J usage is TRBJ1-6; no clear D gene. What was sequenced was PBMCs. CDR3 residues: CASKEDGVSPLHF. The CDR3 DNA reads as TGTGCCAGCAAGGAGGATGGGGTTTCACCCCTCCACTTT.